The rows below give T cell receptor beta chains drawn from one sample of a study of cytomegalovirus exposure and HLA in healthy donors. Assay used: immunoSEQ multiplex PCR; TCRdb lists only in-frame clones, some missing. The sample carries 90,000 to 150,000 clones, approximately 80% recorded once. Specimen: PBMCs. These receptor sequences come from a man aged 45-65 years in good health and CMV-seropositive. CDR3s include the opening cysteine and the closing phenylalanine or tryptophan. The order of the fields is CDR3 DNA, CDR3 protein, J gene, clone size, D gene, V gene. A D gene is named only where the DNA matches it firmly. Size values are once, few and many counts, or a class for expanded clones, and some rows have none.

TGCGCCAGCAGCTTGCTAGCGGGCCCCGCGAACACCGGGGAGCTGTTTTTT CASSLLAGPANTGELFF TRBJ2-2 few TRBD2 TRBV5-1
TGCGCCAGCAGCCTGACAGTCCCTAGCACAGATACGCAGTATTTT CASSLTVPSTDTQYF TRBJ2-3 once - TRBV5-1
TGTGCCAGCAGTGAGCAGGTCAACTCTGGAAACACCATATATTTT CASSEQVNSGNTIYF TRBJ1-3 - - TRBV7-2
TGTGCCAGTTCCAACCATAGGACAGGCTACGAGCAGTACTTC CASSNHRTGYEQYF TRBJ2-7 - TRBD1 TRBV19
TGCGCCAGCAGCTTGGGAGGAAGGGGAGGGACTGAAGCTTTCTTT CASSLGGRGGTEAFF TRBJ1-1 - - TRBV5-1
TGTGCCAGCAGCCGTGGGGACAGTCTCAAGGGCTACGAGCAGTACTTC CASSRGDSLKGYEQYF TRBJ2-7 - TRBD1 TRBV7-9
TGTGCCAGCGAGGACAGGGAATTTAATCAGCCCCAGCATTTT CASEDREFNQPQHF TRBJ1-5 - TRBD1 TRBV2
TGTGCCAGCAGTATTCAGGACATTGGCTATGGCTACACCTTC CASSIQDIGYGYTF TRBJ1-2 - - TRBV6-1
TGTGCCTGGACGACGGACACTAACTATGGCTACACCTTC CAWTTDTNYGYTF TRBJ1-2 - - TRBV30
TGTGCCAGCGGAAGACAGGCGAATCAGCCCCAGCATTTT CASGRQANQPQHF TRBJ1-5 - - TRBV28
TGTGCCAGCAGCGTAGCAGCGCTAGCGGGAGTAAAATTCAATGAGCAGTTCTTC CASSVAALAGVKFNEQFF TRBJ2-1 - TRBD2 TRBV9
TGTGCCAGCAGCGTAGGACAGGGGGTGAACTACGAGCAGTACTTC CASSVGQGVNYEQYF TRBJ2-7 - TRBD1 TRBV9
TGTGCCAGCAGCCCCCTGATGGCTAGCGGGAGGAATGAGCAGTTCTTC CASSPLMASGRNEQFF TRBJ2-1 - TRBD2 TRBV11-2
TGTGCCTGGAGTGTTGGAGACAGGGGGTACGAGCAGTACTTC CAWSVGDRGYEQYF TRBJ2-7 - TRBD1 TRBV30
TGCAGCGTTGATCGAGGGGGGAGGGAGGGCTATGGCTACACCTTC CSVDRGGREGYGYTF TRBJ1-2 few - TRBV29-1
TGTGCCAGTAGTACCGTCGCGGGGTCGGATAGCAATCAGCCCCAGCATTTT CASSTVAGSDSNQPQHF TRBJ1-5 - - TRBV19
TGTGCCAGCAGTGAACCAGGGGACAGTCCTGGAAACACCATATATTTT CASSEPGDSPGNTIYF TRBJ1-3 - TRBD1 TRBV6-1
TGTGCCAGCAGCTTAAACAGACAGGGGATCAACTATGGCTACACCTTC CASSLNRQGINYGYTF TRBJ1-2 - TRBD1 TRBV7-2
TGTGCCAGTAGTAAAAGGACAGGGGTAAATAACTATGGCTACACCTTC CASSKRTGVNNYGYTF TRBJ1-2 - TRBD1 TRBV19
TGTGCCAGCAGCTTATCCAGGGGAGACACTGAAGCTTTCTTT CASSLSRGDTEAFF TRBJ1-1 - - TRBV7-2
TGTGCCAGCAGCCAGGAGACAGGGGGCTCTTACGAGCAGTACTTC CASSQETGGSYEQYF TRBJ2-7 - TRBD1 TRBV4-2
TGTGCCAGCAGGGGACTAACAGATACGCAGTATTTT CASRGLTDTQYF TRBJ2-3 - TRBD2 TRBV2
TGTGCCAGCAGGCCGGGACAGGGGTTCCGGGAGACCCAGTACTTC CASRPGQGFRETQYF TRBJ2-5 once TRBD1 TRBV2
TGCGCCAGCAGCTTAACGCCAGTACAAGAGACCCAGTACTTC CASSLTPVQETQYF TRBJ2-5 - - TRBV5-1
TGTGCCAGCTCCTCGGGACAGGACAGAGGAGCTTTCTTT CASSSGQDRGAFF TRBJ1-1 - TRBD1 TRBV18
TGTGCCAGCAGTTCGGGACTCCGTACCTACGAGCAGTACTTC CASSSGLRTYEQYF TRBJ2-7 - - TRBV28
TGTGCCAGCAGTTCCCGGGACAGGGGAGAGATAGAGACCCAGTACTTC CASSSRDRGEIETQYF TRBJ2-5 - TRBD1 TRBV6-5
TGCGCCAGCAGCTCCCTCATGACAGGGGTCAACACTGAAGCTTTCTTT CASSSLMTGVNTEAFF TRBJ1-1 - TRBD1 TRBV5-1
TGTGCCAGCAGTGTCCCGAAAAGACAGTCCTCCTACAATGAGCAGTTCTTC CASSVPKRQSSYNEQFF TRBJ2-1 - - TRBV2
TGTGCCAGTAGTAGCACAGCGGGAGGGGAGGAGTACTTC CASSSTAGGEEYF TRBJ2-5 - TRBD2 TRBV19
TGCGCCAGCAGCTCCCAGGGTAATGCAGATACGCAGTATTTT CASSSQGNADTQYF TRBJ2-3 - - TRBV5-1
TGTGCCAGCAGCTTGGCCGGTCGGGGGGGATATGGCTACACCTTC CASSLAGRGGYGYTF TRBJ1-2 few - TRBV5-6
TGTGCCTGGAGTGTACGACCCGGACAGGGGTTTAGCAATCAGCCCCAGCATTTT CAWSVRPGQGFSNQPQHF TRBJ1-5 - TRBD1 TRBV30
TGTGCCTGGAGTGCCAGGGAAAATCAGCCCCAGCATTTT CAWSARENQPQHF TRBJ1-5 - - TRBV30
TGTGCCTGCCAGTACAATGAGCAGTTCTTC CACQYNEQFF TRBJ2-1 - - TRBV30
TGTGCCAGCAGCCAGATGGGCGGGGGAGCGGGAGATACGCAGTATTTT CASSQMGGGAGDTQYF TRBJ2-3 many TRBD2 TRBV5-5
TGTGCCTGGAGTTTGTCAGGGATCGATGGCACTGAAGCTTTCTTT CAWSLSGIDGTEAFF TRBJ1-1 once - TRBV30
TGCGCCAGCAGTGAGATCGCGTCAAGACTGTTTTTT CASSEIASRLFF TRBJ1-4 once - TRBV10-2
TGTGCCAGCTCACCGGGACAGGGGGCGATTTTGGGCTACACCTTC CASSPGQGAILGYTF TRBJ1-2 - TRBD1 TRBV18
TGTGCCAGCAGCGCCCGGTGGGGGGGCATCGACGAAAAACTGTTTTTT CASSARWGGIDEKLFF TRBJ1-4 - - TRBV9
TGTGCCAGCAGCTTAGTTGGACTAGCCCTAAATGAGCAGTTCTTC CASSLVGLALNEQFF TRBJ2-1 - TRBD2 TRBV11-2
TGTGCCAGCAGGCCTGGAGGAACGGGCAATCAGCCCCAGCATTTT CASRPGGTGNQPQHF TRBJ1-5 - - TRBV6-5
TGTGCCAGTAGGGTACAGGGGGGTGATGGCTACACCTTC CASRVQGGDGYTF TRBJ1-2 - TRBD1 TRBV19
TGTGCCAGCACCCGGGCGGCGGGAGTGGCGTACAATGAGCAGTTCTTC CASTRAAGVAYNEQFF TRBJ2-1 - TRBD2 TRBV27
TGTGCCAGCAGTTTGAAGCCGGGGGAGCTGTTTTTT CASSLKPGELFF TRBJ2-2 - - TRBV28
TGTGCCAGCAGTGAACAGGGTGCGAACACTGAAGCTTTCTTT CASSEQGANTEAFF TRBJ1-1 - - TRBV2
TGTGCCAGCAGCCGCACATCGAACACTGAAGCTTTCTTT CASSRTSNTEAFF TRBJ1-1 - - TRBV2
TGTGCCAGCAGTGCGTGGGACTTGTTAAGCGAGCAGTACTTC CASSAWDLLSEQYF TRBJ2-7 - - TRBV2
TGCGCCAGCAGCTTGGAGCCCGGGAGAGGTAATGAAAAACTGTTTTTT CASSLEPGRGNEKLFF TRBJ1-4 once - TRBV5-1
TGTGCCAAAGGGGGATGTCTGCGCGAGCAGTACTTC CAKGGCLREQYF TRBJ2-7 once - TRBV21-1
TGCGCCAGCAGAATGAGGGGGTACAGGGATGAAGCTTTCTTT CASRMRGYRDEAFF TRBJ1-1 few - TRBV5-1
TGTGCCAGCAGCTTGGATAGAGCCTACAATGAGCAGTTCTTC CASSLDRAYNEQFF TRBJ2-1 few - TRBV5-4
TGCAGCGTTGGACGGGGTGAGGACGAGCAGTACTTC CSVGRGEDEQYF TRBJ2-7 - - TRBV29-1
TGTGCCAGCAGCCTGCTAGCGGGGATGTACAATGAGCAGTTCTTC CASSLLAGMYNEQFF TRBJ2-1 - TRBD2 TRBV2
TGCGCCAGCAGTGGCACAGGGACCCACGAGCAGTACTTC CASSGTGTHEQYF TRBJ2-7 - - TRBV10-1
TGCAGCGCAAGGGACACACGCACCGGGGAGCTGTTTTTT CSARDTRTGELFF TRBJ2-2 - - TRBV29-1
TGTGCCAGCTCACCCGGGGGGCCCGAGCAGTACTTC CASSPGGPEQYF TRBJ2-7 - - TRBV18
TGCGCCAGCAGCTTGGGCGGCACTGGAAACACCATATATTTT CASSLGGTGNTIYF TRBJ1-3 - - TRBV5-1
TGTGCCAGTAGTAGTCGCAGTCTCGTCTACGAGCAGTACTTC CASSSRSLVYEQYF TRBJ2-7 - - TRBV19
TGTGCCAGCAGTTATGGGGGGGACTTTAATTCCCCCCTCCACTTT CASSYGGDFNSPLHF TRBJ1-6 - - TRBV6-5